The entry below describes one T cell receptor (beta chain). In the authors' methods: Amplified reference gene primers provided the basis for estimating nucleated cell counts. The data were produced by immunoSEQ multiplex PCR, yet TCRdb's version contains in-frame clones alone and is incomplete. D and trimming come from the DNA, and the V and J calls and clone size come from that table. The table includes about 160,000 clones, 86% detected once. Trimming took 4 bases from V and 0 from J; bases not matched to a gene: 14. Germline loops: CDR1 SQVTM, CDR2 ANQGSEA. This CDR3 is built from 18 residues. The source of the sample is a study of blood T cell repertoires in COVID-19. The wider study: There were acute and convalescent COVID-19 samples, and they came from the United States, Italy and Spain. The analysed material was cDNA or gDNA that came from T cells, B-cell-depleted T cells, or PBMCs.

J is TRBJ2-3 and V is TRBV29-1, with 9 bases aligning to TRBD1. The clonotype comes from a woman aged 70-85 years with acute or convalescent COVID-19. Material: peripheral blood. Written as DNA, the CDR3 is TGCAGCGTTGCTGCCGTTCACTCCGACAGGGGGAGCACAGATACGCAGTATTTT. It is translated as CSVAAVHSDRGSTDTQYF.